Given below is one TCR beta chain in context. The CDR3 extends over 15 amino acids. V was cut by 5 bases and J by 5 bases, with 19 bases left in between. Germline V CDR1 and CDR2: SGHRS, YFSETQ. The data originate from a study of blood T cell repertoires in COVID-19. Overall study: Sources were T cells, B-cell-depleted T cells, or PBMCs; the material itself was cDNA or gDNA.

Clones were sequenced by immunoSEQ multiplex PCR, and TCRdb holds only the in-frame ones, with some missing. The sample lists 85,000 to 130,000 clones; approximately 91% were seen once. This receptor was taken from a woman aged 55-70 years with acute or convalescent COVID-19. The sample consisted of peripheral blood. This chain uses TRBV5-1 with TRBJ1-1, with D possibly being TRBD1 (6 bases). The CDR3 here is CASSFQGGRGTEAFF. The DNA of the CDR3 is TGCGCCAGCAGTTTTCAAGGGGGTAGAGGGACTGAAGCTTTCTTT. The full variable domain, rest sourced from reference TRBV5-1 and TRBJ1-1, is KAGVTQTPRYLIKTRGQQVTLSCSPISGHRSVSWYQQTPGQGLQFLFEYFSETQRNKGNFPGRFSGRQFSNSRSEMNVSTLELGDSALYLCASSFQGGRGTEAFFGQGTRLTVV.